The T cell receptor beta chain described here comes from a study of early T cells in non-severe SARS-CoV-2 infection. The CDR3 consists of 15 residues. Losses at the gene ends were 6 bases for V and 6 bases for J; bases not matched to a gene: 14. Germline CDR1 reads SQVTM; CDR2 reads ANQGSEA. TCRdb analysed the 5' RACE reads with MiXCR anew, one entry per CDR3 protein. The sample holds 55,000 to 75,000 distinct CDR3 sequences, 9% to 15% seen once. Only a few counts were recorded for this clonotype. The sample comprised whole blood. This receptor was obtained from an adult who was a healthcare worker with PCR-confirmed SARS-CoV-2 infection or an uninfected control (not recorded which). The rearrangement uses TRBV29-1 and TRBJ2-7; 10 bases agree with TRBD1. The CDR3 nucleotides read TGCAGCGTCGCCCCTCGGACAGGGGGATTATTCGAGCAGTACTTC. Residues: CSVAPRTGGLFEQYF.